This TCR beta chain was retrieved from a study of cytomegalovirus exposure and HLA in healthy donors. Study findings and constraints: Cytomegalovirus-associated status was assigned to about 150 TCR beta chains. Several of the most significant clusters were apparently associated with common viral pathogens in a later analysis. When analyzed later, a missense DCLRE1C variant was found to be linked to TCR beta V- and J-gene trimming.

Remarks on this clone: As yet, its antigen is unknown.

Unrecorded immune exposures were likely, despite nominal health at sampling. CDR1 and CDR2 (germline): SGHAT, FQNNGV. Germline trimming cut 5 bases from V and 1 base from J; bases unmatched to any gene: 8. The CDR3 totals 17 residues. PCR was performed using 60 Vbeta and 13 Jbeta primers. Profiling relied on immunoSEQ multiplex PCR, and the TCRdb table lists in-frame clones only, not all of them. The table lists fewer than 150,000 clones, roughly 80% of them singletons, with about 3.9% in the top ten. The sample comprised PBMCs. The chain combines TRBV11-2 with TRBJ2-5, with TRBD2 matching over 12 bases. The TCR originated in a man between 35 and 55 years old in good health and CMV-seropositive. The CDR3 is CASSPGGLAGLQETQYF. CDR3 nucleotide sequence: TGTGCCAGCAGCCCAGGGGGACTAGCGGGCCTCCAAGAGACCCAGTACTTC.